Shown below are 27 T cell receptor beta chains from a single sample sequenced in a study of cytomegalovirus exposure and HLA in healthy donors. This PCR relied on a set of 60 Vbeta primers and 13 Jbeta primers. Produced via immunoSEQ multiplex PCR; TCRdb's table is partial and in-frame only. The sample contains more than 95,000 clones, approximately 81% of which appear only once. The sequenced sample consisted of PBMCs. These receptors all come from a young man in good health and CMV-seropositive.

The sample holds a few counts of this clone. The V call is TRBV5-1, the J call TRBJ2-2; no reliable D call. CDR1 and CDR2 from the germline V gene are SGHRS and YFSETQ. The CDR3 is 15 residues long. The V gene lost 4 bases and the J gene lost 1 base, with 11 bases spanning the gap. The CDR3 coding sequence is TGCGCCAGCAGCCCTACAGTGGGGAACACCGGGGAGCTGTTTTTT. Translating gives CASSPTVGNTGELFF.

The V and J genes are TRBV19 and TRBJ2-1; TRBD1 agrees at 10 bases. This CDR3 is built from 13 residues. Unmatched junction bases numbered 4, after V lost 7 bases and J lost 7 bases. Germline assignment: CDR1 LNHDA and CDR2 SQIVND (reference sequence). CDR3 amino acids: CASTEGQGNEQFF. The CDR3 DNA reads as TGTGCCAGTACCGAGGGACAGGGGAATGAGCAGTTCTTC.

V gene TRBV7-2 combines with J gene TRBJ1-5; D possibly corresponds to TRBD1 (5 bases). V lost 5 bases and J 9 bases, leaving 11 bases between the germline ends. CDR1 and CDR2 from the germline V gene are SGHTA and FQGNSA. The CDR3 covers 12 residues. Here the CDR3 reads CASSVWQGPQHF. For the CDR3, the DNA is TGTGCCAGCAGCGTATGGCAGGGGCCCCAGCATTTT.

The chain is built from TRBV5-4 and TRBJ1-2, with a possible D match to TRBD1 (6 bases). The V end lost 4 bases, the J end lost 7 bases, and 14 bases lay between the germline ends. CDR1 is SGHNT and CDR2 is YYREEE in the germline V gene (reference sequence). There are 13 residues in the CDR3. The chain's CDR3 is CASSTGTAIGYTF. DNA of the CDR3: TGTGCCAGCAGCACAGGGACGGCTATTGGCTACACCTTC.

The CDR3 coding sequence is TGTGCCATCAACTGGCGGGCCAGAAGAAATGAAAAACTGTTTTTT. Its translation is CAINWRARRNEKLFF. The rearrangement links TRBV10-3 to TRBJ1-4; the D is unclear. The V end was cut by 7 bases, the J end by 5 bases, with 17 bases between. Per the germline V gene, CDR1 is ENHRY and CDR2 is SYGVKD. The length of the CDR3 is 15 residues.

The chain uses TRBV6-5 and TRBJ1-5, with 8 nucleotides matching TRBD1. Trimming cost V 2 bases and J 9 bases; bases outside gene matches: 3. This CDR3 comprises 13 residues. Germline CDR1 reads MNHEY; CDR2 reads SVGAGI. The DNA of the CDR3 is TGTGCCAGCAGTTACGGACAGGGACTGCCCCAGCATTTT. Amino acid sequence: CASSYGQGLPQHF.

The rearrangement uses TRBV30 and TRBJ1-6; no reliable D call. Germline CDR1 and CDR2: GTSNPN and SVGIG (reference sequence). V was pared by 3 bases and J by 5 bases, with 11 bases between. The CDR3 contains 14 residues. CDR3 coding DNA: TGTGCCTGGAGCGCGGGATCTAATAATTCACCCCTCCACTTT. Translating it yields CAWSAGSNNSPLHF.

CDR3 in amino acids: CASSSLAGGPYEQYF. The DNA for the CDR3 is TGTGCCAGCAGCTCACTAGCGGGAGGCCCCTACGAGCAGTACTTC. The chain combines TRBV7-2 with TRBJ2-7; TRBD2 matches 12 bases. The CDR3 is 15 residues long. Germline loops: CDR1 SGHTA, CDR2 FQGNSA. Trimming cost V 4 bases and J 2 bases; bases outside gene matches: 3.

J is TRBJ1-2 and V is TRBV6-5; D gene ambiguous. Trimming left V 5 bases short and J 1 base short, with 8 bases between. There are 13 residues in the CDR3. Germline CDR1 MNHEY, CDR2 SVGAGI. CDR3: CASSERDNYGYTF. CDR3 nucleotides: TGTGCCAGCAGTGAAAGAGATAACTATGGCTACACCTTC.

The chain joins TRBV20-1 to TRBJ2-1; the D gene is possibly TRBD1 (5 bases). Trimming took 3 bases from V and 12 from J, leaving 12 bases between them. The CDR3 is made up of 11 amino acids. The V gene's germline CDR1 is DFQATT and CDR2 SNEGSKA (reference sequence). As DNA, the CDR3 is TGCAGTGCTAGCCCCAGGGCGTTGCAGTTCTTC. Amino acids: CSASPRALQFF.

The chain has TRBV15 and TRBJ2-7; 9 bases map to TRBD2. The CDR3 has 13 amino acids. Per the germline V gene, CDR1 is LNHNV and CDR2 is YYDKDF (reference sequence). V was pared by 6 bases and J by 7 bases, with 7 bases of the junction left unmatched. CDR3 DNA sequence: TGTGCCACCAGGGAGGCGGGAGGGGGGGAGCAGTACTTC. It codes for CATREAGGGEQYF.

The chain couples TRBV5-4 to TRBJ2-1; D is perhaps TRBD2 (6 bases). V lost 2 bases and J 4 bases, leaving 19 bases between the germline ends. CDR3 length: 17 residues. CDR1 is SGHNT, CDR2 YYREEE, per germline (reference sequence). The CDR3 protein is CASSFIKRDSQYNEQFF. Here the CDR3 DNA reads TGTGCCAGCAGCTTCATTAAACGGGACTCGCAATACAATGAGCAGTTCTTC.

J is TRBJ1-2 and V is TRBV7-2; D is unresolved. Germline V gene lookup returns CDR1 SGHTA and CDR2 FQGNSA. This CDR3 is built from 12 residues. V was pared by 2 bases and J by 6 bases, with 7 bases between. CDR3 DNA: TGTGCCAGCAGCTTACGGGGAGATGGCTACACCTTC. Translated: CASSLRGDGYTF. The full variable domain, its missing parts supplied by reference TRBV7-2 and TRBJ1-2, is GAGVSQSPSNKVTEKGKDVELRCDPISGHTALYWYRQSLGQGLEFLIYFQGNSAPDKSGLPSDRFSAERTGGSVSTLTIQRTQQEDSAVYLCASSLRGDGYTFGSGTRLTVV.

V and J are TRBV11-2 and TRBJ1-1, with D possibly TRBD1 on 6 matching bases. Per germline, CDR1 SGHAT and CDR2 FQNNGV. Deletions cut 0 bases from V and 10 bases from J, with 12 bases between. The CDR3 has 13 residues. CDR3 in amino acids: CASSLDLGARAFF. CDR3 sequence (DNA): TGTGCCAGCAGCTTAGATCTGGGGGCTCGAGCTTTCTTT.

The gene calls are TRBV9 and TRBJ2-5, with TRBD2 as a possible D gene (6 bases). This CDR3 has 16 residues. V was clipped by 4 bases and J by 5 bases, with 21 bases between them. Per germline, CDR1 SGDLS and CDR2 YYNGEE. The CDR3 protein is CASSSEGRGFEETQYF. The CDR3 bases are TGTGCCAGCAGCTCCGAGGGGCGGGGTTTCGAGGAGACCCAGTACTTC.

The J gene is TRBJ2-1, the V gene TRBV7-9, with unresolved D. V lost 5 bases and J 8 bases, leaving 25 bases between the germline ends. This CDR3 is built from 17 residues. Germline V lookup: CDR1 SEHNR, CDR2 FQNEAQ (reference sequence). The CDR3 coding sequence is TGTGCCAGCAGCGAGAATCCCCGTGGGCCCTTAGGCGATGAGCAGTTCTTC. The encoded protein is CASSENPRGPLGDEQFF.

V usage is TRBV4-2 and J usage is TRBJ2-7, with 10 bases aligning to TRBD1. The junction had 6 bases not matched to a gene; V was cut back by 3 bases and J by 4 bases. The CDR3 loop spans 15 amino acids. Germline values: CDR1 LGHNA, CDR2 YNFKEQ. The CDR3: CASSQATGGHYEQYF. CDR3 DNA sequence: TGTGCCAGCAGCCAGGCGACAGGGGGCCATTACGAGCAGTACTTC.

J is TRBJ1-2 and V is TRBV4-3; TRBD1 agrees at 8 bases. CDR3 length: 15 residues. Trimming cost V 1 base and J 2 bases; bases outside gene matches: 3. Germline V lookup: CDR1 LGHNA, CDR2 YSLEER. The CDR3 DNA follows: TGCGCCAGCAGCCAAGTGTGGACAGGGAACTATGGCTACACCTTC. Residues: CASSQVWTGNYGYTF.

The V call is TRBV6-5, the J call TRBJ1-2, with 7 positions matching TRBD1. The V gene end was trimmed by 0 bases and the J gene end by 7 bases; junction bases not matched to a gene: 11. Germline-derived CDR1 and CDR2 are MNHEY and SVGAGI. This CDR3 region has 16 residues. CDR3 residues: CASSYSHTGALGGYTF. DNA for the CDR3: TGTGCCAGCAGTTACTCGCACACAGGGGCTTTAGGTGGCTACACCTTC.

This clone was seen a few times. J is TRBJ2-7 and V is TRBV2; 11 bases line up with TRBD1. The CDR3 runs to 14 residues. CDR1 and CDR2 from the germline V gene are SNHLY and FYNNEI. V lost 7 bases, J lost 9 bases, and 11 bases stayed unmatched. CDR3 amino acids: CASTDRTGGGAQYF. CDR3 sequence (DNA): TGTGCCAGCACCGACCGGACAGGGGGCGGAGCGCAGTACTTC.

CDR3 DNA sequence: TGTGCCAGCTCAACCCGGGTCCACCAGGATACGCAGTATTTT. The encoded protein is CASSTRVHQDTQYF. The chain recombines TRBV18 with TRBJ2-3; D call uncertain. Between the trimmed V and J ends, which lost 5 bases and 6 bases, there was a span of 15 bases. The CDR3 sequence is 14 residues long. The germline gives CDR1 KGHSH, CDR2 LQKENI.

V gene TRBV5-6 combines with J gene TRBJ2-7, with D possibly TRBD1 on 5 matching bases. There are 11 residues in the CDR3. V lost 4 bases to trimming and J lost 7 bases, with 9 bases between them. The germline gives CDR1 SGHDT, CDR2 YYEEEE. CDR3 region: CASSGHREQYF. CDR3 bases: TGTGCCAGCAGCGGCCACAGGGAGCAGTACTTC.

With regard to this clone: Mismatch with germline at one junction end may stem from a read error. This chain uses TRBV2 with TRBJ1-3; D is ambiguous. This CDR3 has 14 residues. Germline V gene sequence: CDR1 SNHLY, CDR2 FYNNEI. CDR3 DNA: TGCGGCCGGGAGGTTGAAGGCTCTGGAAACACCATATATTTT. Encoded protein: CGREVEGSGNTIYF.

The rearrangement joins TRBV10-3 to TRBJ2-6; D is possibly TRBD2 (5 bases). There are 12 residues in the CDR3. Trimming removed 6 bases at V and 7 bases at J, with 7 bases between. Germline-derived CDR1 and CDR2 are ENHRY and SYGVKD. CDR3 DNA: TGTGCCATCAGGCGGGCCGCCAACGTCCTGACTTTC. Translated: CAIRRAANVLTF.

This chain links TRBV5-8 with TRBJ2-3, with D perhaps matching TRBD1 (6 bases). V lost 6 bases, J lost 2 bases, and 19 bases lay in between. The CDR3 is made up of 16 amino acids. Germline loops: CDR1 SGHTS, CDR2 YDEGEE. Here the CDR3 reads CASTNTRQDLTDTQYF. CDR3 DNA: TGTGCCAGCACCAACACAAGACAGGACCTCACAGATACGCAGTATTTT.

J is TRBJ2-3 and V is TRBV29-1; 8 bases match TRBD2. V lost 6 bases to trimming and J lost 2 bases; unmatched junction nucleotides: 13. The length of the CDR3 is 16 residues. The germline V gene has CDR1 SQVTM and CDR2 ANQGSEA. The chain's CDR3 is CSVDQTSEDSTDTQYF. For the CDR3, the DNA is TGCAGCGTGGACCAGACTAGCGAGGATTCCACAGATACGCAGTATTTT.

The chain carries TRBV9 and TRBJ2-1; 9 nucleotides agree with TRBD1. CDR1 and CDR2 (germline): SGDLS, YYNGEE. V lost 3 bases and J lost 8; bases outside the gene matches: 9. This CDR3 is 15 amino acids long. CDR3 in amino acids: CASSGPGQGRDEQFF. The CDR3 DNA follows: TGTGCCAGCAGCGGCCCGGGACAGGGTCGGGATGAGCAGTTCTTC.